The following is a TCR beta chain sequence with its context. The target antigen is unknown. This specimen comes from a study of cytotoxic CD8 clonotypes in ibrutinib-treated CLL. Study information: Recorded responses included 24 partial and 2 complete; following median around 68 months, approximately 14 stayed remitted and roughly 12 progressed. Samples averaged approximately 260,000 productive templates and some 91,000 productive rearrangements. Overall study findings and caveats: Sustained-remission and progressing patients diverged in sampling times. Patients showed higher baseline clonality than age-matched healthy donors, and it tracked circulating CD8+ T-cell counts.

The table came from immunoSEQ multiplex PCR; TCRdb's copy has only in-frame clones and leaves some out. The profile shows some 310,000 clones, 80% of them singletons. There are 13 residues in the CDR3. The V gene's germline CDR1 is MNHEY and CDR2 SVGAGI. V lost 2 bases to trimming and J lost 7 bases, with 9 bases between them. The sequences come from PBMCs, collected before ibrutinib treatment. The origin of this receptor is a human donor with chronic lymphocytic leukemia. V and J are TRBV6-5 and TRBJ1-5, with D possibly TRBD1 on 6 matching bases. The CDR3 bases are TGTGCCAGCAGTTACGGGGGCAGCCAGCCCCAGCATTTT. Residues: CASSYGGSQPQHF.